Each of the 10 T cell receptor beta chains below was sequenced from the same sample in a study of cytomegalovirus exposure and HLA in healthy donors. PCR amplification relied on 60 Vbeta primers (plus 13 Jbeta primers). The table came from immunoSEQ multiplex PCR; TCRdb's copy has only in-frame clones and leaves some out. This repertoire shows about 240,000 clones, about 80% found once; its top ten account for around 8.3%. The sample comprised PBMCs. Receptor source: a woman aged 60 to 75 in good health and CMV-seropositive.

The V call is TRBV7-3, the J call TRBJ2-1, with TRBD2 matching over 11 bases. V lost 5 bases and J lost 1; bases outside the gene matches: 4. This CDR3 region has 16 residues. CDR1 SGHTA and CDR2 FQGTGA come from the germline V gene. The CDR3 nucleotides read TGTGCCAGCAGCCCAGCTAGCGGGGGGTCCTACAATGAGCAGTTCTTC. Protein sequence: CASSPASGGSYNEQFF.

This rearrangement joins TRBV5-4 to TRBJ1-1; D is possibly TRBD1 (6 bases). CDR1 is SGHNT, CDR2 YYREEE, per germline (reference sequence). Deletions cut 5 bases from V and 6 bases from J, with 14 bases between. This CDR3 spans 13 amino acids. CDR3 region: CASRREGGSEAFF. As DNA, the CDR3 is TGTGCCAGCAGGCGGGAGGGGGGCTCTGAAGCTTTCTTT. Based on the CDR3 plus reference TRBV5-4 and TRBJ1-1, the full variable domain is ETGVTQSPTHLIKTRGQQVTLRCSSQSGHNTVSWYQQALGQGPQFIFQYYREEENGRGNFPPRFSGLQFPNYSSELNVNALELDDSALYLCASRREGGSEAFFGQGTRLTVV.

The J gene is TRBJ1-6, the V gene TRBV7-9; a possible D gene is TRBD1 (6 bases). Germline-derived CDR1 and CDR2 are SEHNR and FQNEAQ (reference sequence). CDR3 size: 15 residues. Trimming shortened V by 4 bases and J by 9 bases, and 16 bases separated the two germline ends. The CDR3 DNA follows: TGTGCCAGCAGCTCATTGGGACATGCGATTTCACCCCTCCACTTT. This sequence encodes CASSSLGHAISPLHF.

The V gene is TRBV6-5, the J gene TRBJ2-7, with TRBD1 identical over 8 bases. With V trimmed by 6 bases and J by 0 bases, 4 bases remained unmatched. The germline gives CDR1 MNHEY, CDR2 SVGAGI. CDR3 length: 14 amino acids. The CDR3 protein is CASRGQGSSYEQYF. The CDR3 coding sequence is TGTGCCAGCAGAGGACAGGGCAGCTCCTACGAGCAGTACTTC.

The V call is TRBV5-1, the J call TRBJ2-3; unclear D gene. Per the germline V gene, CDR1 is SGHRS and CDR2 is YFSETQ. V lost 0 bases and J 3 bases, leaving 8 bases between the germline ends. The CDR3 runs to 14 residues. For the CDR3, the DNA is TGCGCCAGCAGCTTGGGGCTCTGGACAGATACGCAGTATTTT. Protein sequence: CASSLGLWTDTQYF.

The chain carries TRBV30 and TRBJ2-2; weak D call: TRBD2 (6 bases). CDR1 and CDR2 from the germline V gene are GTSNPN and SVGIG (reference sequence). V lost 3 bases to trimming and J lost 3 bases, with 11 bases between them. CDR3 length: 14 residues. As DNA, the CDR3 is TGTGCCTGGAGCACCGGGACTTACACCGGGGAGCTGTTTTTT. This gives the protein CAWSTGTYTGELFF.

The chain is built from TRBV11-3 and TRBJ2-5; 9 bases match TRBD1. The junction had 3 bases not matched to a gene; V was cut back by 4 bases and J by 3 bases. Germline CDR1 is SGHNT and CDR2 is YENEEA. The CDR3 has 14 amino acids. CDR3 region: CASSSDRGEETQYF. The CDR3 DNA sequence: TGTGCCAGCAGCTCGGACAGGGGAGAAGAGACCCAGTACTTC.

The chain links TRBV2 to TRBJ2-7; TRBD2 matches at 7 bases. The germline CDR1 and CDR2 sequences are SNHLY and FYNNEI. The CDR3 sequence is 12 residues long. Losses at the gene ends were 6 bases for V and 3 bases for J; bases not matched to a gene: 2. The CDR3 nucleotides are TGTGCCAGCAGCAGGGAGGGCTACGAGCAGTACTTC. This gives the protein CASSREGYEQYF.

The V and J genes are TRBV5-1 and TRBJ2-7, with TRBD1 matching 9 bases. J lost 0 bases, V lost 3 bases, and 4 bases had no gene match. Germline loops: CDR1 SGHRS, CDR2 YFSETQ. The CDR3 sequence is 15 residues long. Here the CDR3 DNA reads TGCGCCAGCAGCTACTCGACAGGGGGCTCCTACGAGCAGTACTTC. Protein sequence: CASSYSTGGSYEQYF.

The chain recombines TRBV19 with TRBJ2-4; the D is unclear. From germline, CDR1 is LNHDA and CDR2 SQIVND (reference sequence). V was shortened by 3 bases and J by 0 bases, with 15 bases between the two germline ends. The CDR3 covers 17 residues. CDR3 DNA: TGTGCCAGTAGTATCACTTCCTATGAGGTAGCCAAAAACATTCAGTACTTC. Encoded protein: CASSITSYEVAKNIQYF.